The T cell receptor beta chain under discussion was sequenced for a study of T-cell memory formation after mild COVID-19. The overall study: There were largely donor-specific TCR clusters.

Germline V lookup: CDR1 SGHRS, CDR2 YFSETQ. The CDR3 has 11 amino acids. One entry per CDR3 protein, called by TCRdb with MiXCR from the 5' RACE reads. The sample holds approximately 300,000 distinct CDR3 sequences, 15% to 20% seen once. There are many counts of this clonotype. At one of its ends the junction is not consistent with the germline gene, which may arise from a read error. The sequenced material came from PBMCs or a T cell subset sorted from them (not recorded which). The receptor was isolated from a man between 18 and 29 years old who had mild COVID-19 (a few samples of this study predate the infection). Cell type and time point are not known. The chain has TRBV5-1 and TRBJ2-3; no firm D call. This CDR3 is CASSLEDTQYF. CDR3 bases: TGTGCCAGCAGCTTGGAAGATACGCAGTATTTT.